Listed below are T cell receptor beta chains from one sample, sequenced in a study of T cell responses to AZD1222 COVID-19 vaccine. Here immunoSEQ multiplex PCR was the method, and the copy in TCRdb shows in-frame clones only, minus some. In the table there are 100,000 to 150,000 clones, roughly nine tenths of which are singletons. Source: peripheral blood, taken on day 0 of AZD1222 vaccination. These receptors all stem from an adult in good health. Each CDR3 is given without its conserved first and last residue.

>TRBV7-9|TRBJ2-4
ASSLAGGLAKNIQY
>TRBV5-1|TRBJ2-7
ASSLSGVAYEQY
>TRBV7-6|TRBJ2-7
ASSAGTSGSYEQY
>TRBV19|TRBJ1-5
ASSIDLRARQPQH
>TRBV7-8|TRBJ2-7
ASSLVARADEQY
>TRBV3-1/TRBV3-2|TRBJ2-5
ASSQGEGAWETQY
>TRBV5-1|TRBJ1-5
ASSPAGALNQPQH
>TRBV7-9|TRBJ2-5
ASSLTGGRETQY
>TRBV4-2|TRBJ2-2
ASSRTSGRDTGELF
>TRBV11-2|TRBJ1-1
ASSERGGGEAF
>TRBV5-4|TRBJ2-5
ASSPGLSQETQY
>TRBV13|TRBJ1-2
ASSLGVFGVYDYT
>TRBV5-1|TRBJ1-2
ASSTDGSSGYT
>TRBV18|TRBJ2-3
ASSPYSGGAYTQY
>TRBV7-3|TRBJ2-7
ASSPGLARSYEQY
>TRBV19|TRBJ1-5
ASSISKQPQH
>TRBV7-8|TRBJ2-2
ASSLLASARELF
>TRBV3-1/TRBV3-2|TRBJ2-7
ASSQATGGSYEQY
>TRBV19|TRBJ2-3
ASSMETGIPDTQY
>TRBV18|TRBJ1-1
ASSSGGRTEAF
>TRBV5-4|TRBJ2-3
ASSWDYSTDTQY
>TRBV5-1|TRBJ2-3
ASSLDPGTLGTDTQY
>TRBV5-1|TRBJ1-2
ASSLETDYGYT
>TRBV6-5|TRBJ2-5
ASVRGETQY
>TRBV29-1|TRBJ2-2
SVGQGPNTGELF
>TRBV18|TRBJ1-1
ASSPRGISTEAF
>TRBV19|TRBJ2-7
ASSRLRGEQY
>TRBV6-4|TRBJ1-1
ASSADRGYDTEAF
>TRBV4-2|TRBJ1-1
ASSQDSLRITEAF
>TRBV10-3|TRBJ2-3
AISGEPGPTQY
>TRBV7-8|TRBJ2-5
ASSGGTRTQETQY
>TRBV5-6|TRBJ2-1
ASSQEGTGFPNEQF
>TRBV3-1/TRBV3-2|TRBJ1-2
ASSQTASPAAGYT
>TRBV19|TRBJ2-3
ASNRGEPGTDTQY
>TRBV6-5|TRBJ1-2
ASSLGTGGSGGYT
>TRBV2|TRBJ2-1
ASSARNEQF
>TRBV10-3|TRBJ1-6
AVKTENYNSPLH
>TRBV10-3|TRBJ2-7
AISEGTEGGSEQY
>TRBV30|TRBJ2-7
AWSVGGTSYEQY
>TRBV30|TRBJ2-1
AWSQGQGPEQF
>TRBV6-5|TRBJ1-1
ASRKASGRTTEAF
>TRBV5-1|TRBJ1-1
ASSFRPRDRGFTEAF
>TRBV5-1|TRBJ1-2
ASSLVAEYGYT
>TRBV6-5|TRBJ1-5
ASMESNQPQH
>TRBV12-3/TRBV12-4|TRBJ2-1
ASSPQYNEQF
>TRBV27|TRBJ1-1
ASSPLGEMNTEAF
>TRBV7-2|TRBJ2-7
ASSPERGPYEQY
>TRBV4-1|TRBJ2-7
ASSQERGSSYEQY
>TRBV29-1|TRBJ2-2
SVDRGNTGELF
>TRBV21-1|TRBJ2-3
ASRERVLTPDTQY
>TRBV2|TRBJ1-5
ASSEGTAYNQPQH
>TRBV23-1|TRBJ1-5
ASSQSLAAVSNQPQH
>TRBV7-2|TRBJ1-1
ASSLAGSGTEAF
>TRBV7-3|TRBJ2-5
ASSTGLGEETQY
>TRBV11-2|TRBJ2-7
ASSLLGGGFEQY
>TRBV2|TRBJ1-2
ASSAGKAGSGYT
>TRBV18|TRBJ2-1
ASSPSAGDNEQF